Included here is one TCR beta chain sequence, with context. This specimen belongs to a study of OX40 agonist ivuxolimab in advanced cancers. Looking at the study overall: Two cutaneous melanoma patients and one hepatocellular carcinoma patient, three in all, had partial responses.

This table comes from immunoSEQ multiplex PCR, and its TCRdb copy is limited to in-frame clones, with some not included. The sample yields some 110,000 clones, 92% seen once. At cycle 4 day 1, cycle 7 day 1, and baseline, blood was sampled. Sequenced here: CD4+ or CD8+ T cells sorted from blood, sampled in a trial of the OX40 agonist ivuxolimab. This receptor was obtained from an adult with an advanced solid tumor such as melanoma, head and neck, liver or kidney cancer.

The CDR3 DNA reads TGCGCCAGCAGCCAACGTCCCGGACTGCCCTACGAGCAGTACTTC. Translated: CASSQRPGLPYEQYF. The chain employs TRBV4-1 and TRBJ2-7, with D possibly matching TRBD2 (5 bases). Germline V lookup: CDR1 MGHRA, CDR2 YSYEKL. The CDR3 length is 15 residues. Trimming left V 2 bases short and J 2 bases short, with 13 bases between.